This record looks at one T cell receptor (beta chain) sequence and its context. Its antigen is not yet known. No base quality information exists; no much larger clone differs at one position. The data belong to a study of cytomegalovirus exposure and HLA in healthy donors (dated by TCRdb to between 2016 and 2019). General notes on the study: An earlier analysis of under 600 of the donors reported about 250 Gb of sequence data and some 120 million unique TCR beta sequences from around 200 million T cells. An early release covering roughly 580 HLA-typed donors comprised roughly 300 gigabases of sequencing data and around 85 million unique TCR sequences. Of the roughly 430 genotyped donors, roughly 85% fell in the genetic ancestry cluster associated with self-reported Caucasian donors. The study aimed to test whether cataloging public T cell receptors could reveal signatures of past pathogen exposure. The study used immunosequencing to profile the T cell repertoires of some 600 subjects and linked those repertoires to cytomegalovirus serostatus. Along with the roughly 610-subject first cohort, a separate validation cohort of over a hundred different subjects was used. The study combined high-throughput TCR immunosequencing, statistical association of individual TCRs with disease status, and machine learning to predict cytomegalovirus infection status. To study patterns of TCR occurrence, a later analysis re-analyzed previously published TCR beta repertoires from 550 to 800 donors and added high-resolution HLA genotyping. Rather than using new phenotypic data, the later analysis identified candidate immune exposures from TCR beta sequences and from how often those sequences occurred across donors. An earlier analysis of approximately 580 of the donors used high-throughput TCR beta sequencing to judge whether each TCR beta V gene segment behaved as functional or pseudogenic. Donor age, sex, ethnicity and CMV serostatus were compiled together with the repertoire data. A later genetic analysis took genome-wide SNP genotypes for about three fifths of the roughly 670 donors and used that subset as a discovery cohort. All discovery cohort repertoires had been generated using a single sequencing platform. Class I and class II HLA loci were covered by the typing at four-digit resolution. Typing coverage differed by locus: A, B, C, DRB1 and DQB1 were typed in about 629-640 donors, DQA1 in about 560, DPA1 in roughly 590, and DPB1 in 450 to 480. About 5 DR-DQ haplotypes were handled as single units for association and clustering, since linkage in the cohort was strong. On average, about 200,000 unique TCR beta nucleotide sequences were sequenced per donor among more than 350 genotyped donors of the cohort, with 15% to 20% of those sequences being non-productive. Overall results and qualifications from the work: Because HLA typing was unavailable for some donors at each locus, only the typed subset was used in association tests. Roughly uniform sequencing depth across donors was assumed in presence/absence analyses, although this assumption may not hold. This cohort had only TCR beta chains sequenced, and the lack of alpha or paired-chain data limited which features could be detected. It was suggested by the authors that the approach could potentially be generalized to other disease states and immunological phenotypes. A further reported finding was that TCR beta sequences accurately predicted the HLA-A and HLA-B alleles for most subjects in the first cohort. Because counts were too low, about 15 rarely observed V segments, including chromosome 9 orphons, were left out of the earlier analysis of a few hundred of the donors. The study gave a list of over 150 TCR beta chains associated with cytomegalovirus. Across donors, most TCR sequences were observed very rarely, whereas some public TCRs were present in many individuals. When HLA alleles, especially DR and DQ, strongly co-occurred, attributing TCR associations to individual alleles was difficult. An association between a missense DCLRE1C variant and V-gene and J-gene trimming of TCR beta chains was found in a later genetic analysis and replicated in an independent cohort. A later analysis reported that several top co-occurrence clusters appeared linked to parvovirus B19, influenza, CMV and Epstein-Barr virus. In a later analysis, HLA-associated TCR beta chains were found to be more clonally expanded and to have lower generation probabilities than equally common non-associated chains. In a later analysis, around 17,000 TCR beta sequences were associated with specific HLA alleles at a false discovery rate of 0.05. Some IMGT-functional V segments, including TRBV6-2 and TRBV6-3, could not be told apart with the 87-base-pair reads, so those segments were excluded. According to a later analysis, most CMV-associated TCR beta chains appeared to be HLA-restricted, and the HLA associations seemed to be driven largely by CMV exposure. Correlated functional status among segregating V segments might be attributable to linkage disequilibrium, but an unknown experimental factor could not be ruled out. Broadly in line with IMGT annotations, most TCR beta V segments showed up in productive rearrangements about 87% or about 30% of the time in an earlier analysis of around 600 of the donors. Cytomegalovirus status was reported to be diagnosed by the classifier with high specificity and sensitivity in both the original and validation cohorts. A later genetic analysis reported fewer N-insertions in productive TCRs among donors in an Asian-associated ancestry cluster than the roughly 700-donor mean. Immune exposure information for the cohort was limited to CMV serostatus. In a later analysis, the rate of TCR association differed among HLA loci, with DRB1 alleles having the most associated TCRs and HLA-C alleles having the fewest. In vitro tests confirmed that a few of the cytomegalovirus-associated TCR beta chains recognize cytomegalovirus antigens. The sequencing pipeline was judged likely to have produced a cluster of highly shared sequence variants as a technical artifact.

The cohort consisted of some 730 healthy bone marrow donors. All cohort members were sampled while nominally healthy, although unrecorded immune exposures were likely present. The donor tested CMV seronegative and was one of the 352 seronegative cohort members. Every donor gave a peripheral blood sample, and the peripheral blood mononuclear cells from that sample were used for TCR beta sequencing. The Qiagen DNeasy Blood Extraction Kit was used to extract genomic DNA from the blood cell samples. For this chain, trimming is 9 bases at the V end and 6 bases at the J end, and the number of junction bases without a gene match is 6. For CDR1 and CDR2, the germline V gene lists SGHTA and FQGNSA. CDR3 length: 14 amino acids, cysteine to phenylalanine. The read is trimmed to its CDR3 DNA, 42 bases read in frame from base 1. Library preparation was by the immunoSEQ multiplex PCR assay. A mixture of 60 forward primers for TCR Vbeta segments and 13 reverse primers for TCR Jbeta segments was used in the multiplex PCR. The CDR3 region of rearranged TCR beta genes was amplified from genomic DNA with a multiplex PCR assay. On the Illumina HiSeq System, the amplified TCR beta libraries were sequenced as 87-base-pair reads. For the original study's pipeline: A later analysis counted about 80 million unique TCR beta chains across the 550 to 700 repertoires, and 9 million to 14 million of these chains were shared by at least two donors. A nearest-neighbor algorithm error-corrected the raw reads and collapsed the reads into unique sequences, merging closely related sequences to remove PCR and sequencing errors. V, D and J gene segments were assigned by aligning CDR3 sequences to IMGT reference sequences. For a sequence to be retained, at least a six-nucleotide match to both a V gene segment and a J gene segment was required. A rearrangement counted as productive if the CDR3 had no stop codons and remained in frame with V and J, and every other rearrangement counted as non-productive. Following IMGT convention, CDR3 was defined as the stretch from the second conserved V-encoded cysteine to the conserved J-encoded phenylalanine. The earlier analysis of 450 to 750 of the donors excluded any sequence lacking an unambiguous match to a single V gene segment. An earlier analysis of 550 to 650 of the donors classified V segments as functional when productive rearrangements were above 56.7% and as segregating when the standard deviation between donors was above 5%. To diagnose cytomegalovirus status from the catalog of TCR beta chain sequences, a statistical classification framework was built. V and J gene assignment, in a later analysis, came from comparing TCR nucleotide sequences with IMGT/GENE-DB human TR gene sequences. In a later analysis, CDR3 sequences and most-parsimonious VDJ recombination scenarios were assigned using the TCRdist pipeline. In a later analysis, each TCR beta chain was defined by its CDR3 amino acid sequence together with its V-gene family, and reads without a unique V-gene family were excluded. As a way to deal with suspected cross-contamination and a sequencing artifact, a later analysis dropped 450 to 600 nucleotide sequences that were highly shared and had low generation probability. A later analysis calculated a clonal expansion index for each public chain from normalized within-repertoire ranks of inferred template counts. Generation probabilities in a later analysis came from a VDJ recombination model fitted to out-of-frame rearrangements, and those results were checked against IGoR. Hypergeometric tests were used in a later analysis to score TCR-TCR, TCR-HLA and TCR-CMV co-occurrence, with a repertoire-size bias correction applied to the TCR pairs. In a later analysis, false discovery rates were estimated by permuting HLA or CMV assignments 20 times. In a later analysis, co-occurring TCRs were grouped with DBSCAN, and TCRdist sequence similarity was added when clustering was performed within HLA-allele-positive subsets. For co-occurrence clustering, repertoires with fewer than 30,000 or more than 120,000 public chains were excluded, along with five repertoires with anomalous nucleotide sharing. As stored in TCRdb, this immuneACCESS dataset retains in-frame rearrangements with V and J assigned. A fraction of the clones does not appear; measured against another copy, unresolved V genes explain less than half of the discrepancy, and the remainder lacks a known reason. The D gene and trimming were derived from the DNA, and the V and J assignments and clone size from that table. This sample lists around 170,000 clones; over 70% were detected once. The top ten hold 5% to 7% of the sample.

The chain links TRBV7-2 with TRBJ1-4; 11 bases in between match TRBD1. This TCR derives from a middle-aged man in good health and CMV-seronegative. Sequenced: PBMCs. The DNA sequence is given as TGTGCCAGTCTCCGGGACAGGGGGGATGAAAAACTGTTTTTT. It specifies CASLRDRGDEKLFF.